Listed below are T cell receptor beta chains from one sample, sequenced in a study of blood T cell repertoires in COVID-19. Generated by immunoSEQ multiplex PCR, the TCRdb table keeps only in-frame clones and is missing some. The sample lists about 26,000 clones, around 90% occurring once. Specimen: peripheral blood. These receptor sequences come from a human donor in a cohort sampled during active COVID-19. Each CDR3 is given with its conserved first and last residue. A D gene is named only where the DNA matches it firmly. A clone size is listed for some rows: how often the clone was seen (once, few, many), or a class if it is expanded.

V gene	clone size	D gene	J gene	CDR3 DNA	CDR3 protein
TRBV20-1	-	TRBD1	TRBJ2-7	TGCAGTGCTAGTCCTCAGGGGGCGCTGAGCGAGCAGTACTTC	CSASPQGALSEQYF
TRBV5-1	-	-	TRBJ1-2	TGCGCCAGCAGCCCATCACAGGGAATTTCGGACTACACCTTC	CASSPSQGISDYTF
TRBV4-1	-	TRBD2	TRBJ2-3	TGCGCCAGCAGCCCAGATGGACTAGCGGGATTCTCAACTAGCACAGATACGCAGTATTTT	CASSPDGLAGFSTSTDTQYF
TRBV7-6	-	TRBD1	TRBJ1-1	TGTGCCAGCAGCCATGCCCCGGGACAGGGGGCCGCTGAAGCTTTCTTT	CASSHAPGQGAAEAFF
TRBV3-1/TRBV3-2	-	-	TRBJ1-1	TGTGCCAGCAGCCAAGATCCAGGTCCTGAAGCTTTCTTT	CASSQDPGPEAFF
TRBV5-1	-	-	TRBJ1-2	TGCGCCAGCAGCTTGGCAGCAGGGGAACCCCCCGGCTATGGCTACACCTTC	CASSLAAGEPPGYGYTF
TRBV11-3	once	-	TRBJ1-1	TGTGCCAGCAGCTTAGGGCCTTCTGAAGCTTTCTTT	CASSLGPSEAFF
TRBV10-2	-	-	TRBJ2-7	TGCGCCAGCAGCAAGGGCGGCGGGGTCTACGAGCAGTACTTC	CASSKGGGVYEQYF
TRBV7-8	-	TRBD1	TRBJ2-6	TGTGCCAGCAGCTTAGCAGGACAGGGCCGCTCTGGGGCCAACGTCCTGACTTTC	CASSLAGQGRSGANVLTF
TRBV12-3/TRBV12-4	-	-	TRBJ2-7	TGTGCCAGCAGCCTTAACTACGAGCAGTACTTC	CASSLNYEQYF
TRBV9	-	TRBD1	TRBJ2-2	TGTGCCAGCAGCAAACAGGGGGCCCCGAACACCGGGGAGCTGTTTTTT	CASSKQGAPNTGELFF
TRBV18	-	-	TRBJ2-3	TGTGCCAGCTCACCACCAGGGGCTGGTACAGATACGCAGTATTTT	CASSPPGAGTDTQYF
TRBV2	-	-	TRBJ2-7	TGTGCCAGCAGTGAGTCAACAGGTAGGAACGAGCAGTACTTC	CASSESTGRNEQYF
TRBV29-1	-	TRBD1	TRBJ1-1	TGCAGCGCAAGACAGGGCGTGAACACTGAAGCTTTCTTT	CSARQGVNTEAFF
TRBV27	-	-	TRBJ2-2	TGTGCCAGCGGCAGGGTTCTGGACACCGGGGAGCTGTTTTTT	CASGRVLDTGELFF
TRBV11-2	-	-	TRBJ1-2	TGTGCCAGCAGCTTCGGAGCTAACTATGGCTACACCTTC	CASSFGANYGYTF
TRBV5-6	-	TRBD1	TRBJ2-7	TGTGCCAGCAGCTTGGCGGGACAGGGTCTTTACGAGCAGTACTTC	CASSLAGQGLYEQYF
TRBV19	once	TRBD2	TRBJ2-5	TGTGCCAGTAGGCAGGGACTAGCGGACCAAGAGACCCAGTACTTC	CASRQGLADQETQYF
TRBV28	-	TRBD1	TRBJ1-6	TGTGCCAGCAGTTTTCCGGGACAGGGGAATTCACCCCTCCACTTT	CASSFPGQGNSPLHF
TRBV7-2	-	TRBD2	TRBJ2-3	TGTGCCAGCAGCTCCACCGGGTCGGGGGGGTTCACAGATACGCAGTATTTT	CASSSTGSGGFTDTQYF
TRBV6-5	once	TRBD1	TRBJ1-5	TGTGCCAGCAGGCAGGGACAGACCAATCAGCCCCAGCATTTT	CASRQGQTNQPQHF
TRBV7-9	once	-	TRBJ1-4	TGTGCCAGCAGCCCCGGGGGGAATGAAAAACTGTTTTTT	CASSPGGNEKLFF
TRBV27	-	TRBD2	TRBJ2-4	TGTGCCAGCGCCCTAGCGGGAGGGGGAGCCAAAAACATTCAGTACTTC	CASALAGGGAKNIQYF
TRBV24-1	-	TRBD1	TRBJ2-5	TGTGCCACCAGTGATTCGAAGGGGTGGACAGGGCAAGAGACCCAGTACTTC	CATSDSKGWTGQETQYF
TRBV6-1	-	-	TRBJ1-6	TGTGCCAGCAGTGAAAGCATACGGGTTTTGAATTCACCCCTCCACTTT	CASSESIRVLNSPLHF
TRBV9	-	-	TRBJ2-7	TGTGCCAGCAGCGCCGCGGCTTCCATGGCCTACGAGCAGTACTTC	CASSAAASMAYEQYF
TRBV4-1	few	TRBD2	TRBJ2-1	TGCGCCACCTCGGGACTAGCGGGGGGTCGGAGCTCCTACAATGAGCAGTTCTTC	CATSGLAGGRSSYNEQFF
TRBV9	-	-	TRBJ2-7	TGTGCCAGCAGCGTAGCACTAGCCGGGTACGAGCAGTACTTC	CASSVALAGYEQYF
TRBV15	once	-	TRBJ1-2	TGTGCCACCAGTGAGGGAATGCTCTATGGCTACACCTTC	CATSEGMLYGYTF
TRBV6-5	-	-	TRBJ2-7	TGTGCCAGCAGTACAGACCAGGGGTCCTACGAGCAGTACTTC	CASSTDQGSYEQYF
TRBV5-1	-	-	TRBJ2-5	TGCGCCAGCAGCGCCACAGGGTTGTCGGAGACCCAGTACTTC	CASSATGLSETQYF
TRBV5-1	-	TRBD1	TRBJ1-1	TGCGCCAGCAGCGCCGACCACAGGGGACCTGAAGCTTTCTTT	CASSADHRGPEAFF
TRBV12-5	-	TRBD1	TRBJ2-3	TGTGCTAGTGGTTTGGGGACCCGGACAGGAGTCCCGGATACGCAGTATTTT	CASGLGTRTGVPDTQYF
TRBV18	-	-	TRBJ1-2	TGTGCCAGCTCACCACAAGACACTAACTATGGCTACACCTTC	CASSPQDTNYGYTF
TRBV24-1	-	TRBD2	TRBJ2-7	TGTGCCACCAGTGACTCCGGGACTAGCAGCTACGAGCAGTACTTC	CATSDSGTSSYEQYF
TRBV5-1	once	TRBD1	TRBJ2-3	TGCGCCAGCAGCGAGACAGGGGTTACCTTCAGAGATACGCAGTATTTT	CASSETGVTFRDTQYF
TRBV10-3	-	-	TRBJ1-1	TGTGCCATCAGTGACCTCAGGGCTAACACTGAAGCTTTCTTT	CAISDLRANTEAFF
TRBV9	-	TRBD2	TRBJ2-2	TGTGCCAGCAGCGTAGCGGGAGGGCTTACCGGGGAGCTGTTTTTT	CASSVAGGLTGELFF
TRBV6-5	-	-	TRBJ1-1	TGTGCCAGCAGTTCCGTTGCCGGGAACACTGAAGCTTTCTTT	CASSSVAGNTEAFF
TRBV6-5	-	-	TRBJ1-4	TGTGCCAGCAGTACCTCGACAGGCTGGAATGAAAAACTGTTTTTT	CASSTSTGWNEKLFF
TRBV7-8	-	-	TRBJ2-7	TGTGCCAGCAGCTCTCTCCCCGGGTTGGCGGACAACTACGAGCAGTACTTC	CASSSLPGLADNYEQYF
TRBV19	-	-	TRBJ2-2	TGTGCCAGTAGACCGGGTTCTACGGGGAACACCGGGGAGCTGTTTTTT	CASRPGSTGNTGELFF
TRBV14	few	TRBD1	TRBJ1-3	TGTGCCAGCAGCCCTCGGACAGGGAGTGGAAACACCATATATTTT	CASSPRTGSGNTIYF
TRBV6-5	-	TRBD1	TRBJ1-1	TGTGCCAGCAGAACAGGGGCCGTTAATACTGAAGCTTTCTTT	CASRTGAVNTEAFF